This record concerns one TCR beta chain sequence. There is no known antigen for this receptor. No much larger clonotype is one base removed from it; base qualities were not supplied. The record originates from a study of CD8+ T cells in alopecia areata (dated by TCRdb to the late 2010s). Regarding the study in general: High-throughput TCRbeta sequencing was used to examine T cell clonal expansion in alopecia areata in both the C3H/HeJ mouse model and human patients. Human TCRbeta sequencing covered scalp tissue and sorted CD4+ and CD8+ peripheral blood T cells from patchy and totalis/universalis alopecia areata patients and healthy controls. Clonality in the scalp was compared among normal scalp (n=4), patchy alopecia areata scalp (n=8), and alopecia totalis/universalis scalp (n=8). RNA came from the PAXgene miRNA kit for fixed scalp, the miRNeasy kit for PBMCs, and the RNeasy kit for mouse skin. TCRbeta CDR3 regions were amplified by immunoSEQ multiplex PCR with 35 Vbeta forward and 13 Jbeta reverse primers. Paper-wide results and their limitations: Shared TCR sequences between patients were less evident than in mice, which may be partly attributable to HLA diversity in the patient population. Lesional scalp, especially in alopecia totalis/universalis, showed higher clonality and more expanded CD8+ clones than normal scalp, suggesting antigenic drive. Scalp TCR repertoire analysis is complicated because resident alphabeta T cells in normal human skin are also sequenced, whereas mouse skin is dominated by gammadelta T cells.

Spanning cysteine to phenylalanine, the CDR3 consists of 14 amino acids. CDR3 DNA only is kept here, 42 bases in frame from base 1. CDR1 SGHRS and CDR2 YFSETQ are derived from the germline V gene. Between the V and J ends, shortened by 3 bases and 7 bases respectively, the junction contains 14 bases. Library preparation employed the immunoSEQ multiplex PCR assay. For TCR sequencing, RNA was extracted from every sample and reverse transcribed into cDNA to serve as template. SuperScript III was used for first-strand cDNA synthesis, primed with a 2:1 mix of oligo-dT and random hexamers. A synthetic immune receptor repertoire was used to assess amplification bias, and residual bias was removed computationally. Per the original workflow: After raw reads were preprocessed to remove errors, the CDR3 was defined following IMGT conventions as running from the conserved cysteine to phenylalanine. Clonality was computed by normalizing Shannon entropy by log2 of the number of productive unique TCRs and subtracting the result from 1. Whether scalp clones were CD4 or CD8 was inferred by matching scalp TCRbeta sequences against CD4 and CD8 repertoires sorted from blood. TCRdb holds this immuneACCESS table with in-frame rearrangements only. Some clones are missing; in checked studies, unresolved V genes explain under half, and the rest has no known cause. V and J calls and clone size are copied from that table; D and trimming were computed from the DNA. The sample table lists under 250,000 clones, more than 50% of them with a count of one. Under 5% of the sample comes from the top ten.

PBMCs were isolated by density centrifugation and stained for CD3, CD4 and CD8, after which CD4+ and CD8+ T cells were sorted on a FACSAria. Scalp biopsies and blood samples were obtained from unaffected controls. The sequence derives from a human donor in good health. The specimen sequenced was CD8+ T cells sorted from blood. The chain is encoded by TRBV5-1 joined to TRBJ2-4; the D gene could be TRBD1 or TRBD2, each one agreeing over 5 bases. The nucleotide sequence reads TGCGCCAGCAGCTCGCTCCGGGACCCTAACATTCAGTACTTC. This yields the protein CASSSLRDPNIQYF.